What follows describes a single TCR beta chain. The source of the sample is a study of siplizumab effects on memory and regulatory T cells. Produced via immunoSEQ multiplex PCR; TCRdb's table is partial and in-frame only. The sample gives around 97,000 clones, roughly 94% of which show up once; 1% to 1.5% is in the top ten. V lost 5 bases to trimming and J lost 7 bases; unmatched junction nucleotides: 11. This CDR3 contains 15 residues. Germline V lookup: CDR1 LNHDA, CDR2 SQIVND (reference sequence). The sample was non-Treg CD4+ T cells sorted from blood. The sequence derives from a human donor in good health. J is TRBJ1-5 and V is TRBV19, with 7 bases matching TRBD1. In DNA, the CDR3 is TGTGCCAGTAGTCCCAGAAAACAGGGGTGGCAGCCCCAGCATTTT. This gives the protein CASSPRKQGWQPQHF.